Below, 27 T cell receptor beta chains from the same sample are listed, as sequenced in a study of beta chain features in type 1 diabetes. As every portion of the isolated RNA was reverse transcribed, the sequencing read expressed TCRB transcripts. TCRdb's table, derived via immunoSEQ multiplex PCR, lists solely in-frame clones and lacks some. Of 250,000 to 350,000 clones in the sample, 14% were seen once. For these receptors, no antigen is known. Points from the study as a whole: Type 1 diabetes patients showed a moderate but significant shortening of TCRB CDR3s in all four CD4+ subsets.

Sequencing input: naive CD4+ T cells from blood. These receptors were obtained from a young man with type 1 diabetes.

The chain uses TRBV7-2 and TRBJ1-1; D gene uncertain. Germline V gives CDR1 SGHTA, CDR2 FQGNSA. There are 13 residues in the CDR3. Trimming left V 4 bases short and J 3 bases short, with 9 bases between. CDR3: CASSSAAYTEAFF. CDR3 DNA sequence: TGTGCCAGCAGCTCCGCGGCTTACACTGAAGCTTTCTTT.

This clone appeared a few times. The J gene is TRBJ2-7, the V gene TRBV7-9; TRBD1 matches 9 bases. The V gene end was trimmed by 5 bases and the J gene end by 4 bases; junction bases not matched to a gene: 6. The CDR3 consists of 14 residues. CDR1 is SEHNR and CDR2 is FQNEAQ in the germline V gene (reference sequence). The CDR3, as DNA: TGTGCCAGCAGCCCCGGGACAGGGCTATACGAGCAGTACTTC. It encodes CASSPGTGLYEQYF. The full variable domain, rest sourced from reference TRBV7-9 and TRBJ2-7, is DTGVSQNPRHKITKRGQNVTFRCDPISEHNRLYWYRQTLGQGPEFLTYFQNEAQLEKSRLLSDRFSAERPKGSFSTLEIQRTEQGDSAMYLCASSPGTGLYEQYFGPGTRLTVT.

This chain joins TRBV28 and TRBJ1-1; D perhaps matches TRBD1 (5 bases). CDR1 is MDHEN and CDR2 is SYDVKM in the germline V gene. With 7 bases removed from V and 10 bases from J, the gap between germline ends came to 19 bases. This CDR3 has 13 residues. CDR3 protein: CASTSGGGSGAFF. For the CDR3, the DNA is TGTGCCAGCACCTCGGGGGGGGGAAGCGGAGCTTTCTTT.

V and J are TRBV18 and TRBJ2-1; D is perhaps TRBD2 (6 bases). V shed 1 base and J shed 6 bases, with 16 bases lying between them. CDR1 and CDR2 from the germline V gene are KGHSH and LQKENI. There are 16 residues in the CDR3. CDR3 bases: TGTGCCAGCTCACCACTTAGCTCGGGAGCAGGCAATGAGCAGTTCTTC. This translates into CASSPLSSGAGNEQFF.

This clone occurred a few times. The rearrangement links TRBV5-1 to TRBJ2-7; D is ambiguous. From germline, CDR1 is SGHRS and CDR2 YFSETQ. V gave up 3 bases and J gave up 2 bases, with 12 bases separating them. This CDR3 region has 14 residues. The CDR3 bases are TGCGCCAGCAGCTCCCCGCGGCCCCCCTACGAGCAGTACTTC. It translates to CASSSPRPPYEQYF.

The CDR3 DNA reads as TGTGCCAGCAGCGAAAAGCGGCTGAGCTCCTACAATGAGCAGTTCTTC. It is translated as CASSEKRLSSYNEQFF. V gene TRBV7-9 combines with J gene TRBJ2-1, with D perhaps matching TRBD2 (5 bases). V was cut by 5 bases and J by 0 bases, with 14 bases left in between. The CDR3 totals 16 residues. Germline values: CDR1 SEHNR, CDR2 FQNEAQ (reference sequence).

The chain carries TRBV5-1 and TRBJ2-1; possibly TRBD1 for D (5 bases). The CDR3 is 12 residues long. Germline V CDR1 and CDR2: SGHRS, YFSETQ. Trimming shortened V by 0 bases and J by 8 bases, and 6 bases separated the two germline ends. As DNA, the CDR3 is TGCGCCAGCAGCTTGGAGGGGTATGAGCAGTTCTTC. It specifies CASSLEGYEQFF.

This clone was picked up a small number of times. The chain recombines TRBV5-1 with TRBJ2-3; 13 bases align to TRBD2. Germline V gene data show CDR1 as SGHRS and CDR2 as YFSETQ. The J segment lost 2 bases and the V segment lost 8 bases, leaving 5 bases of the junction unmatched. The CDR3 covers 15 residues. Here the CDR3 reads CASKGLAGVTDTQYF. The CDR3, as DNA: TGCGCCAGTAAAGGACTAGCGGGAGTCACAGATACGCAGTATTTT.

Only a few counts were recorded for this clone. J is TRBJ2-1 and V is TRBV7-2; no clear D gene. The CDR3 is made up of 14 amino acids. Germline V CDR1 and CDR2: SGHTA, FQGNSA. The germline V and J ends were trimmed by 2 bases and 6 bases, with 11 bases remaining between them. CDR3 protein: CASSLTVTTNEQFF. DNA for the CDR3: TGTGCCAGCAGCTTAACTGTGACAACCAATGAGCAGTTCTTC.

On this clone: Other DNA sequences of this sample code for an identical CDR3. The chain carries TRBV29-1 and TRBJ1-2, with a possible D match to TRBD1 (5 bases). V was trimmed by 7 bases and J by 2 bases, leaving 11 bases between them. The CDR3 runs to 12 residues. Per the germline V gene, CDR1 is SQVTM and CDR2 is ANQGSEA. The chain's CDR3 is CSAGTANYGYTF. The DNA for the CDR3 is TGCAGCGCAGGGACTGCAAACTATGGCTACACCTTC.

This clone was found a few times. V is TRBV9 and J is TRBJ2-5; 8 nucleotides match TRBD2. The germline V gene has CDR1 SGDLS and CDR2 YYNGEE. This CDR3 contains 15 residues. Trimming cost V 2 bases and J 9 bases; bases outside gene matches: 12. The CDR3, as DNA: TGTGCCAGCAGCGTCCAGGGATTAGCGGGAACGGCCCAGTACTTC. Protein sequence: CASSVQGLAGTAQYF. The variable domain in full, completed from reference TRBV9 and TRBJ2-5, reads DSGVTQTPKHLITATGQRVTLRCSPRSGDLSVYWYQQSLDQGLQFLIQYYNGEERAKGNILERFSAQQFPDLHSELNLSSLELGDSALYFCASSVQGLAGTAQYFGPGTRLLVL.

This clone was counted only a few times. In DNA, the CDR3 is TGTGCCAGTAGTTCCCGGACAGGGAACACCGGGGAGCTGTTTTTT. Translation gives CASSSRTGNTGELFF. This chain joins TRBV19 and TRBJ2-2; 7 nucleotides line up with TRBD1. The V gene end was trimmed by 5 bases and the J gene end by 1 base; junction bases not matched to a gene: 4. CDR1 and CDR2 (germline): LNHDA, SQIVND (reference sequence). This CDR3 is built from 15 residues.

The V and J genes are TRBV29-1 and TRBJ2-7; the match to TRBD2 covers 9 bases. There are 14 residues in the CDR3. The junction had 3 bases not matched to a gene; V was cut back by 0 bases and J by 3 bases. Germline V lookup: CDR1 SQVTM, CDR2 ANQGSEA. The DNA of the CDR3 is TGCAGCGTTGAAGAGCCGACTAGCGGCTACGAGCAGTACTTC. It translates to CSVEEPTSGYEQYF.

The chain has TRBV5-1 and TRBJ1-1; 9 bases are a match to TRBD1. The CDR3 length is 14 residues. CDR1 is SGHRS, CDR2 YFSETQ, per germline. The J segment lost 3 bases and the V segment lost 5 bases, leaving 5 bases of the junction unmatched. CDR3 loop: CASRPQGADTEAFF. The DNA of the CDR3 is TGCGCCAGCAGGCCACAGGGGGCGGACACTGAAGCTTTCTTT.

This clone was seen a handful of times. The rearrangement links TRBV4-2 to TRBJ2-7; 7 nucleotides agree with TRBD1. This CDR3 has 15 amino acids. Germline V CDR1 and CDR2: LGHNA, YNFKEQ. V lost 1 base and J lost 3; bases outside the gene matches: 6. The CDR3 loop is CASSQGQGDYYEQYF. The CDR3, as DNA: TGTGCCAGCAGCCAAGGACAGGGAGACTACTACGAGCAGTACTTC.

This clone was observed a few times. This rearrangement joins TRBV18 to TRBJ2-5, with TRBD1 identical over 8 bases. The trim removed 5 bases at V and 1 base at J, leaving 6 bases unmatched. The length of the CDR3 is 15 residues. Germline V gene lookup returns CDR1 KGHSH and CDR2 LQKENI. CDR3 residues: CASSSGTGSQETQYF. The CDR3 nucleotides read TGTGCCAGCTCATCCGGGACAGGAAGCCAAGAGACCCAGTACTTC.

V usage is TRBV7-2 and J usage is TRBJ1-2; 8 bases are shared with TRBD1. The germline V gene has CDR1 SGHTA and CDR2 FQGNSA. The CDR3 spans 12 residues. V gave up 5 bases and J gave up 4 bases; unmatched junction bases: 0. CDR3 sequence (DNA): TGTGCCAGCAGCCAGGGGGCCTATGGCTACACCTTC. Protein sequence: CASSQGAYGYTF.

The chain is built from TRBV6-1 and TRBJ1-5; possible D gene TRBD1, 5 bases. V shed 5 bases and J shed 3 bases, with 11 bases lying between them. CDR3 length: 14 residues. CDR1 is MNHNS and CDR2 is SASEGT in the germline V gene. In nucleotides, the CDR3 is TGTGCCAGCAGTAGTGACAGCTTCAATCAGCCCCAGCATTTT. Amino acid sequence: CASSSDSFNQPQHF.

This clone was recorded a few times. The J gene is TRBJ2-2, the V gene TRBV6-5, with D unclear. The CDR3 is made up of 15 amino acids. V was shortened by 0 bases and J by 0 bases, with 5 bases between the two germline ends. Germline CDR1 is MNHEY and CDR2 is SVGAGI. The CDR3: CASSYSGANTGELFF. The CDR3 nucleotides are TGTGCCAGCAGTTACTCGGGCGCGAACACCGGGGAGCTGTTTTTT.

The table lists this clone with a few counts. The V and J genes are TRBV6-1 and TRBJ2-3; no clear D gene. Trimming removed 3 bases from V and 7 bases from J, with 11 bases in between. The CDR3 totals 13 residues. Germline V CDR1 and CDR2: MNHNS, SASEGT. CDR3 nucleotide sequence: TGTGCCAGCAGTGACGGTCGCGCCTATACGCAGTATTTT. Residues: CASSDGRAYTQYF.

This clone was picked up a small number of times. V gene TRBV5-1 combines with J gene TRBJ1-1, with 8 bases matching TRBD1. The CDR3 has 15 amino acids. The J segment lost 5 bases and the V segment lost 5 bases, leaving 11 bases of the junction unmatched. Per the germline V gene, CDR1 is SGHRS and CDR2 is YFSETQ. Here the CDR3 reads CASRSTDRASTEAFF. In DNA, the CDR3 is TGCGCCAGCAGATCTACGGACAGGGCAAGTACTGAAGCTTTCTTT.

This clone has just a few counts. The chain couples TRBV7-2 to TRBJ2-7, with 10 bases identical to TRBD2. Germline V CDR1 and CDR2: SGHTA, FQGNSA. V gave up 5 bases and J gave up 0 bases; unmatched junction bases: 7. The CDR3 sequence is 16 residues long. CDR3 region: CASSLAGTSASYEQYF. The CDR3 nucleotides are TGTGCCAGCAGCCTGGCGGGGACTAGCGCCTCCTACGAGCAGTACTTC.

The chain uses TRBV29-1 and TRBJ1-5, with 7 nucleotides matching TRBD1. The germline V gene encodes CDR1 SQVTM and CDR2 ANQGSEA. CDR3 length equals 13 residues. V gave up 4 bases and J gave up 7 bases; unmatched junction bases: 7. CDR3 in amino acids: CSVVGQANQPQHF. The CDR3 bases are TGCAGCGTTGTTGGACAGGCTAACCAGCCCCAGCATTTT.

This chain joins TRBV7-6 and TRBJ2-3; D is possibly TRBD2 (6 bases). Germline assignment: CDR1 SGHVS and CDR2 FNYEAQ. Trimming stripped 2 bases from V and 9 bases from J, with 12 bases between. The CDR3 consists of 13 residues. CDR3 loop: CASSLSSGGTQYF. In DNA, the CDR3 is TGTGCCAGCAGCTTATCATCAGGAGGGACGCAGTATTTT.

This clone was seen a few times. In nucleotides, the CDR3 is TGTGCCAGCAAACCGTCTAGCGGGAGCTACAATGAGCAGTTCTTC. This encodes CASKPSSGSYNEQFF. This sequence joins TRBV7-9 and TRBJ2-1; 10 bases match TRBD2. The length of the CDR3 is 15 residues. The germline V gene encodes CDR1 SEHNR and CDR2 FQNEAQ (reference sequence). Losses at the gene ends were 7 bases for V and 3 bases for J; bases not matched to a gene: 6.

The genes are TRBV27 and TRBJ2-7, with a possible D match to TRBD1 (5 bases). Per the germline V gene, CDR1 is MNHEY and CDR2 is SMNVEV (reference sequence). This CDR3 spans 13 amino acids. Trimming cost V 5 bases and J 2 bases, with 10 bases left between them. The CDR3 nucleotides read TGTGCCAGCAGTCTGCGACAGACCTACGAGCAGTACTTC. Translated, it gives CASSLRQTYEQYF.

The gene calls are TRBV7-2 and TRBJ1-5, with 7 bases fitting TRBD1. CDR1 is SGHTA, CDR2 FQGNSA, per germline. V trimming: 5 bases; J trimming: 9 bases; junction bases outside the gene matches: 10. The CDR3 spans 14 residues. In DNA, the CDR3 is TGTGCCAGCAGCCCAGGACAGGTCACGGGGCCCCAGCATTTT. It codes for CASSPGQVTGPQHF. The whole variable domain, remainder taken from reference TRBV7-2 and TRBJ1-5, is GAGVSQSPSNKVTEKGKDVELRCDPISGHTALYWYRQSLGQGLEFLIYFQGNSAPDKSGLPSDRFSAERTGGSVSTLTIQRTQQEDSAVYLCASSPGQVTGPQHFGDGTRLSIL.